This is a list of T cell receptor beta chains from one sample in a study of blood T cell repertoires in COVID-19. Libraries were prepared by immunoSEQ multiplex PCR; TCRdb keeps only in-frame clonotypes and omits some of them. Among 200,000 to 300,000 clones listed, approximately 86% were seen once. The sample consisted of peripheral blood. These receptors were collected from a woman aged 60-70 years with active or convalescent COVID-19. The conserved cysteine and the conserved F or W are not part of the CDR3 here. Clone size is shown for a subset of rows, as once, few, many or a class of expanded clone.

CDR3aa: ASSLVSSSGETQY
abundance: .
v_gene: TRBV11-3

CDR3aa: ASSSRLAGVHEQF
abundance: .
v_gene: TRBV18

CDR3aa: ATSPTGVNYEQY
abundance: .
v_gene: TRBV15

CDR3aa: ASSQEETQY
abundance: .
v_gene: TRBV2

CDR3aa: ASSQDGSSGGAQY
abundance: few
v_gene: TRBV3-1/TRBV3-2

CDR3aa: ASSLAGGSYQPQH
abundance: .
v_gene: TRBV7-2

CDR3aa: ASSERRVTEAF
abundance: .
v_gene: TRBV2

CDR3aa: ASSARSRPYEQY
abundance: .
v_gene: TRBV2

CDR3aa: ASSLGGSGVPTEAF
abundance: few
v_gene: TRBV7-6

CDR3aa: ASSTPFRDSEAF
abundance: .
v_gene: TRBV19

CDR3aa: ASKGGAYYGYT
abundance: .
v_gene: TRBV6-5

CDR3aa: ATSASGRASDTGELF
abundance: few
v_gene: TRBV24-1

CDR3aa: SATGLGYT
abundance: .
v_gene: TRBV20-1

CDR3aa: ASSRRGAGELF
abundance: .
v_gene: TRBV5-4

CDR3aa: ASSFRGVYGYT
abundance: .
v_gene: TRBV5-8

CDR3aa: ASSESLRGGGETQY
abundance: .
v_gene: TRBV10-2

CDR3aa: ASSRQESSGANVLT
abundance: .
v_gene: TRBV10-2

CDR3aa: ATSRGGDSYEQY
abundance: .
v_gene: TRBV24-1

CDR3aa: ASSFDAGQWAGYT
abundance: once
v_gene: TRBV5-4

CDR3aa: ASSPDRNSPLH
abundance: .
v_gene: TRBV3-1/TRBV3-2

CDR3aa: ATNQGAGYNEQF
abundance: .
v_gene: TRBV24-1

CDR3aa: ASSFLSGGNEQF
abundance: .
v_gene: TRBV27

CDR3aa: AWSVSRRNYGYT
abundance: few
v_gene: TRBV30

CDR3aa: SVWGRTLEAF
abundance: few
v_gene: TRBV29-1

CDR3aa: ASSVEAGVYNEQF
abundance: .
v_gene: TRBV9

CDR3aa: ASSHLLGQRNQPQH
abundance: .
v_gene: TRBV19

CDR3aa: ASSPRGIRNTEAF
abundance: .
v_gene: TRBV7-2

CDR3aa: ASTLMGASNEKLF
abundance: .
v_gene: TRBV7-8

CDR3aa: SVASGRGRRNYGYT
abundance: .
v_gene: TRBV29-1

CDR3aa: ASSLGTTGADTQY
abundance: .
v_gene: TRBV7-9

CDR3aa: ASSRGNTDTQY
abundance: few
v_gene: TRBV4-1

CDR3aa: ASSQDWAGYT
abundance: few
v_gene: TRBV3-1/TRBV3-2

CDR3aa: ASSWQKFTDTQY
abundance: once
v_gene: TRBV5-1

CDR3aa: ASSFSGLANNEQF
abundance: .
v_gene: TRBV7-3

CDR3aa: ASSLHSGGANTGELF
abundance: .
v_gene: TRBV27

CDR3aa: ASSTDRAHTDTQY
abundance: .
v_gene: TRBV7-6

CDR3aa: ASILTGDSNNSPLH
abundance: .
v_gene: TRBV3-1/TRBV3-2

CDR3aa: ASSLSPGEAYGYT
abundance: .
v_gene: TRBV28

CDR3aa: ASSTGQTNQPQH
abundance: .
v_gene: TRBV28

CDR3aa: ASNPRLMHANTEAF
abundance: .
v_gene: TRBV19

CDR3aa: ASSYGGAFNEKLF
abundance: .
v_gene: TRBV6-5

CDR3aa: SVESYTSGNNNEQF
abundance: .
v_gene: TRBV29-1

CDR3aa: ASSQDRGTGGYNEQF
abundance: .
v_gene: TRBV3-1/TRBV3-2

CDR3aa: ASSTDRGRKLF
abundance: .
v_gene: TRBV19

CDR3aa: ASSPLTGGADYGYT
abundance: .
v_gene: TRBV18

CDR3aa: ASRLGGFQF
abundance: .
v_gene: TRBV27

CDR3aa: SAAGTNLF
abundance: .
v_gene: TRBV20-1

CDR3aa: ASSYGGMNTEAF
abundance: .
v_gene: TRBV27

CDR3aa: ASSRDTSNTGELF
abundance: .
v_gene: TRBV2

CDR3aa: ASSWADSSYEQY
abundance: .
v_gene: TRBV5-1

CDR3aa: ASSRGNTEAF
abundance: .
v_gene: TRBV7-9

CDR3aa: ASSEFGRGLRDEQF
abundance: .
v_gene: TRBV25-1

CDR3aa: ASNTGGLYHEQF
abundance: .
v_gene: TRBV9

CDR3aa: ASSPSRVAGEQF
abundance: .
v_gene: TRBV27